These 30 T cell receptor beta chains originate from one sample sequenced in a study of blood T cell repertoires in COVID-19. Here immunoSEQ multiplex PCR was the method, and the copy in TCRdb shows in-frame clones only, minus some. Of around 64,000 clones in the sample, 87% were seen once. Sequenced input: peripheral blood. The receptor source for this set is a man aged 80 or over in a cohort sampled during active COVID-19.

V and J are TRBV7-8 and TRBJ2-5, with unresolved D. V was pared by 1 base and J by 5 bases, with 8 bases between. Germline V lookup: CDR1 SGHVS, CDR2 FQNEAQ. CDR3 length: 13 residues. The CDR3 here is CASSLGVVETQYF. The CDR3 DNA follows: TGTGCCAGCAGCTTAGGAGTGGTGGAGACCCAGTACTTC.

The chain has TRBV9 and TRBJ2-1; TRBD1 matches 7 bases. This CDR3 comprises 14 residues. Germline V gene data show CDR1 as SGDLS and CDR2 as YYNGEE. V lost 4 bases, J lost 4 bases, and 5 bases stayed unmatched. The chain's CDR3 is CASSRDSLYNEQFF. CDR3 bases: TGTGCCAGCAGCCGGGACAGTCTATACAATGAGCAGTTCTTC.

The rearrangement joins TRBV9 to TRBJ2-1; 15 positions agree with TRBD2. This CDR3 is built from 14 residues. V dropped 0 bases and J dropped 15; count of bases not matched to a gene: 4. Germline-derived CDR1 and CDR2 are SGDLS and YYNGEE. The CDR3 sequence: CASSVGTSGRALFF. CDR3 DNA: TGTGCCAGCAGCGTAGGGACTAGCGGGAGGGCCTTGTTCTTC.

This clone was seen a single time. The rearrangement links TRBV15 to TRBJ1-1; a possible D gene is TRBD1 (5 bases). Germline values: CDR1 LNHNV, CDR2 YYDKDF (reference sequence). V was pared by 5 bases and J by 5 bases, with 12 bases between. The CDR3 is 13 amino acids. For the CDR3, the DNA is TGTGCCACCAGCCCCGGCGGGGGGACTGAAGCTTTCTTT. Its translation: CATSPGGGTEAFF.

The chain links TRBV7-3 to TRBJ1-2; TRBD1 matches at 8 bases. The V gene end was trimmed by 1 base and the J gene end by 7 bases; junction bases not matched to a gene: 5. The CDR3 extends over 14 amino acids. CDR1 is SGHTA and CDR2 is FQGTGA in the germline V gene. The CDR3 reads CASSLNNRGFGYTF. As DNA, the CDR3 is TGTGCCAGCAGCTTAAATAACAGGGGGTTTGGCTACACCTTC.

The V gene is TRBV6-2 or TRBV6-3, the J gene TRBJ1-6; 9 bases map to TRBD1. This CDR3 spans 15 amino acids. CDR1 and CDR2 from the germline V gene are MNHEY and SVGEGT. The V gene end was trimmed by 4 bases and the J gene end by 6 bases; junction bases not matched to a gene: 4. This chain's CDR3 is CASSSTGGGNSPLHF. CDR3 DNA sequence: TGTGCCAGCAGTTCGACAGGGGGAGGTAATTCACCCCTCCACTTT.

The chain links TRBV27 to TRBJ2-6; D perhaps matches TRBD2 (5 bases). Trimming pared 0 bases from V and 3 bases from J, leaving 9 bases between. The CDR3 extends over 16 amino acids. The germline gives CDR1 MNHEY, CDR2 SMNVEV (reference sequence). CDR3 sequence: CASSLSRGHGANVLTF. The CDR3 coding sequence is TGTGCCAGCAGTTTATCTCGAGGGCATGGGGCCAACGTCCTGACTTTC.

The genes are TRBV4-3 and TRBJ1-2; D might be TRBD1 (6 bases). Per germline, CDR1 LGHNA and CDR2 YSLEER. The CDR3 is made up of 15 amino acids. The V and J ends lost 0 bases and 7 bases respectively, with 15 bases between them. The CDR3 loop is CASSQDLGGAGGYTF. The DNA for the CDR3 is TGCGCCAGCAGCCAAGATCTTGGGGGGGCGGGTGGCTACACCTTC.

The V call is TRBV2, the J call TRBJ1-1; TRBD1 aligns across 9 bases. V shed 8 bases and J 1 base; nucleotides not matched to a gene: 11. The CDR3 is 16 amino acids. CDR1 SNHLY and CDR2 FYNNEI come from the germline V gene. CDR3 coding DNA: TGTGCCAGCCGCCCCGGGACAGGGATTAAGAACACTGAAGCTTTCTTT. It specifies CASRPGTGIKNTEAFF.

The chain recombines TRBV7-8 with TRBJ2-7, with a weak D call TRBD2 (7 bases). Per germline, CDR1 SGHVS and CDR2 FQNEAQ. CDR3 length: 15 amino acids. V was clipped by 1 base and J by 4 bases, with 14 bases between them. The CDR3 loop reads CASSLVWGGPYEQYF. For the CDR3, the DNA is TGTGCCAGCAGCTTAGTGTGGGGGGGGCCGTACGAGCAGTACTTC.

The chain uses TRBV5-8 and TRBJ1-1; D is unclear. The CDR3 covers 13 residues. Trimming took 2 bases from V and 1 from J, leaving 6 bases between them. Germline CDR1 and CDR2: SGHTS and YDEGEE. The CDR3 DNA sequence: TGTGCCAGCAGCTTCGGGGAGAACACTGAAGCTTTCTTT. Translating gives CASSFGENTEAFF.

V is TRBV10-2 and J is TRBJ2-7, with 9 bases identical to TRBD1. CDR1 WSHSY and CDR2 SAAADI come from the germline V gene. V shed 6 bases, J shed 0 bases, and the junction held 6 bases outside the gene matches. The CDR3 extends over 15 amino acids. The CDR3 DNA reads TGCGCCAGCAGCGAGACAGGGGGGAGCTCCTACGAGCAGTACTTC. Its protein is CASSETGGSSYEQYF.

The CDR3 DNA follows: TGTGCCAGCAGTCCAGCGAGCTCCTATAATTCACCCCTCCACTTT. Translated, it gives CASSPASSYNSPLHF. The chain couples TRBV7-9 to TRBJ1-6, with D unresolved. The CDR3 runs to 15 residues. The germline CDR1 and CDR2 sequences are SEHNR and FQNEAQ (reference sequence). Trimming shortened V by 6 bases and J by 0 bases, and 9 bases separated the two germline ends.

In nucleotides, the CDR3 is TGTGCCAGCAGAACGGGACAGGGGGCATCTAACACTGAAGCTTTCTTT. Translated: CASRTGQGASNTEAFF. The genes are TRBV5-5 and TRBJ1-1; 12 bases map to TRBD1. In germline, CDR1 is SGHKS, CDR2 YYEKEE (reference sequence). The CDR3 is 16 amino acids. V shed 5 bases, J shed 2 bases, and the junction held 7 bases outside the gene matches.

The rearrangement links TRBV6-2 or TRBV6-3 to TRBJ1-5; perhaps TRBD1 as D (5 bases). Germline CDR1 is MNHEY and CDR2 is SVGEGT. There are 14 residues in the CDR3. The germline V and J ends were trimmed by 2 bases and 4 bases, with 9 bases remaining between them. In DNA form, the CDR3 reads TGTGCCAGCAGTTACGGTGCAGGGAATCAGCCCCAGCATTTT. As protein: CASSYGAGNQPQHF.

This clone was observed a handful of times. This rearrangement joins TRBV7-2 to TRBJ1-6, with a weak D call TRBD1 (5 bases). This CDR3 region has 14 residues. Deletions cut 2 bases from V and 7 bases from J, with 9 bases between. Looked up from germline, CDR1 is SGHTA and CDR2 is FQGNSA. The CDR3 coding sequence is TGTGCCAGCAGCTTACCAGGGCGGAATTCACCCCTCCACTTT. Amino acids: CASSLPGRNSPLHF.

This chain connects TRBV5-1 to TRBJ1-2; tentatively, D is TRBD1 (6 bases). Per the germline V gene, CDR1 is SGHRS and CDR2 is YFSETQ. CDR3 length: 14 residues. V lost 4 bases, J lost 5 bases, and 15 bases lay in between. The DNA of the CDR3 is TGCGCCAGCAGCCCCGGCGGGGGCGGATATGGCTACACCTTC. As protein: CASSPGGGGYGYTF.

The rearrangement joins TRBV7-3 to TRBJ2-6; D unresolved. The germline gives CDR1 SGHTA, CDR2 FQGTGA. Trimming pared 6 bases from V and 0 bases from J, leaving 6 bases between. The CDR3 length is 14 residues. CDR3 protein: CASRRDSGANVLTF. As DNA, the CDR3 is TGTGCCAGCAGGCGAGACTCTGGGGCCAACGTCCTGACTTTC.

The CDR3 region is CASSLGIHSGNTIYF. The CDR3 nucleotides read TGCGCCAGCAGCTTGGGCATACATTCTGGAAACACCATATATTTT. V usage is TRBV5-1 and J usage is TRBJ1-3; D not resolved. The CDR3 covers 15 residues. Germline lookup yields CDR1 SGHRS and CDR2 YFSETQ. V gave up 0 bases and J gave up 1 base, with 8 bases separating them.

This chain links TRBV5-1 with TRBJ1-3; possibly TRBD1 for D (5 bases). Germline CDR1 reads SGHRS; CDR2 reads YFSETQ. The CDR3 spans 17 residues. V lost 4 bases to trimming and J lost 0 bases, with 17 bases between them. The CDR3 DNA sequence: TGCGCCAGCAGCCTCGGACACACTGATATCTCTGGAAACACCATATATTTT. Its protein product is CASSLGHTDISGNTIYF. Complete variable domain (other parts from reference TRBV5-1 and TRBJ1-3): KAGVTQTPRYLIKTRGQQVTLSCSPISGHRSVSWYQQTPGQGLQFLFEYFSETQRNKGNFPGRFSGRQFSNSRSEMNVSTLELGDSALYLCASSLGHTDISGNTIYFGEGSWLTVV.

The chain has TRBV19 and TRBJ1-3; maybe TRBD1 (6 bases). This CDR3 spans 14 amino acids. Trimming left V 9 bases short and J 4 bases short, with 16 bases between. CDR1 is LNHDA, CDR2 SQIVND, per germline (reference sequence). CDR3 coding DNA: TGTGCCAGCATCCACAGGGCTGGAGGAAACACCATATATTTT. Amino acids: CASIHRAGGNTIYF.

In its sample, this clone was seen a few times. J is TRBJ2-1 and V is TRBV4-1, with TRBD1 as a possible D gene (6 bases). The CDR3 spans 15 residues. CDR1 MGHRA and CDR2 YSYEKL come from the germline V gene. The germline V and J ends were trimmed by 0 bases and 4 bases, with 10 bases remaining between them. Here the CDR3 reads CASSQDRGAYNEQFF. The CDR3 DNA reads as TGCGCCAGCAGCCAAGACAGGGGCGCTTACAATGAGCAGTTCTTC.

The chain combines TRBV11-1 with TRBJ1-1, with D possibly matching TRBD1 (5 bases). This CDR3 region has 13 residues. Germline V gene data show CDR1 as SGHAT and CDR2 as FQDESV (reference sequence). V shed 5 bases and J shed 4 bases, with 11 bases lying between them. The CDR3 DNA follows: TGTGCCAGCAGCCGTCAGGGATTCACTGAAGCTTTCTTT. Translated: CASSRQGFTEAFF.

The genes are TRBV19 and TRBJ2-7; TRBD1 is a possible D gene (6 bases). Germline V gives CDR1 LNHDA, CDR2 SQIVND (reference sequence). V was trimmed by 3 bases and J by 6 bases, leaving 18 bases between them. The CDR3 is made up of 15 amino acids. CDR3 amino acids: CASSMLAGARLEQYF. The CDR3 DNA reads as TGTGCCAGTAGTATGCTTGCAGGGGCGCGGCTCGAGCAGTACTTC.

This clone was counted many times. The V gene is TRBV18, the J gene TRBJ1-2; no reliable D call. V gave up 3 bases and J gave up 1 base, with 6 bases separating them. Looked up from germline, CDR1 is KGHSH and CDR2 is LQKENI. This CDR3 comprises 13 residues. The CDR3 coding sequence is TGTGCCAGCTCACCCACTTATAACTATGGCTACACCTTC. Residues: CASSPTYNYGYTF.

The chain has TRBV28 and TRBJ1-4; TRBD1 aligns across 9 bases. V dropped 7 bases and J dropped 5; count of bases not matched to a gene: 5. Germline CDR1 and CDR2: MDHEN and SYDVKM. This CDR3 has 14 residues. DNA of the CDR3: TGTGCCAGCACCTCGGGACAGGGAAATGAAAAACTGTTTTTT. This sequence encodes CASTSGQGNEKLFF.

The rearrangement links TRBV28 to TRBJ1-1; 7 bases map to TRBD1. The CDR3 totals 14 residues. With V trimmed by 5 bases and J by 3 bases, 6 bases remained unmatched. From germline, CDR1 is MDHEN and CDR2 SYDVKM. CDR3 DNA: TGTGCCAGCAGTCCGACAGGGATGTACACTGAAGCTTTCTTT. Translated: CASSPTGMYTEAFF. Based on the CDR3 plus reference TRBV28 and TRBJ1-1, the full variable domain is DVKVTQSSRYLVKRTGEKVFLECVQDMDHENMFWYRQDPGLGLRLIYFSYDVKMKEKGDIPEGYSVSREKKERFSLILESASTNQTSMYLCASSPTGMYTEAFFGQGTRLTVV.

This clone was detected only a few times. The V call is TRBV3-1 (or the pseudogene TRBV3-2), the J call TRBJ2-7; D is possibly TRBD2 (5 bases). CDR3 length equals 14 residues. Deletions cut 1 base from V and 2 bases from J, with 9 bases between. The germline V gene encodes CDR1 LGHDT and CDR2 YNNKEL (reference sequence). The CDR3 DNA reads TGTGCCAGCAGCCAAGTCAGCGGAGCCTACGAGCAGTACTTC. It yields the protein CASSQVSGAYEQYF.

The genes are TRBV6-4 and TRBJ1-5; no clear D gene. CDR1 and CDR2 (germline): MRHNA, SNTAGT. The CDR3 runs 14 residues. V was shortened by 3 bases and J by 1 base, with 7 bases between the two germline ends. CDR3 sequence (DNA): TGTGCCAGCAGTGAGGTAGCGAGCAATCAGCCCCAGCATTTT. Encoded protein: CASSEVASNQPQHF.

The rearrangement uses TRBV4-1 and TRBJ2-7; maybe TRBD1 (5 bases). With 0 bases removed from V and 2 bases from J, the gap between germline ends came to 17 bases. The CDR3 is 17 amino acids. The germline CDR1 and CDR2 sequences are MGHRA and YSYEKL. The CDR3 DNA sequence: TGCGCCAGCAGCCAAGATCCGTTCCCAGGGCGCACCTACGAGCAGTACTTC. Translation: CASSQDPFPGRTYEQYF.